This T cell receptor (beta chain) was recovered during a study of PD-L1 blockade in urothelial cancer (dated by TCRdb to about 2017). In terms of the full investigation: Every patient began therapy in the mid-2010s and was given atezolizumab 1,200 mg intravenously every 3 weeks. About nine tenths of the roughly 30 patients were males with bladder-origin urothelial cancer, and about 65% of the roughly 30 reported a prior smoking history. Patients had an ECOG performance status of 0 or 1 and had received between 0 and 3 prior chemotherapy regimens. Blood samples were analyzed 3 weeks after the start of treatment (second dose) and 6 weeks after the start of treatment. A median of roughly 140,000 T cells and approximately 86,000 unique TCRs was obtained from blood samples, and a median clonality of approximately 0.08 was observed. The study, an exploratory multi-omic analysis, examined somatic, immune and clinical correlates of response to PD-L1 blockade with atezolizumab in urothelial cancer. Pretreatment tumor samples, along with matched peripheral blood collected serially before and after atezolizumab treatment, underwent TCR sequencing. Progression-free survival longer than 6 months counted as durable clinical benefit, and TCR features were additionally tested against both progression-free and overall survival. In the same patients who had TCR sequencing, pretreatment tumors also underwent whole exome sequencing and RNA sequencing. Under 10 patients reached durable clinical benefit, while 15 to 20 patients did not. Around 30 patients had pretreatment blood TCR-seq, some 24 had at least one posttreatment blood collection, and some 24 had tumor TCR-seq.

A cohort of 25 to 30 patients with locally advanced or metastatic urothelial carcinoma, treated at Memorial Sloan Kettering on a trial protocol, was included. Peripheral blood mononuclear cells were collected pretreatment and during treatment, with between 1 and 8 total time points per patient. The Qiagen DNeasy Blood extraction kit was used to purify genomic DNA from total PBMCs and from tumor samples. Collected pretreatment and during treatment, PBMCs were isolated and stored as previously described. Synthetic TCR analog templates were spiked into each PCR to estimate absolute template abundance from read counts. The immunoSEQ assay was used to amplify TCRbeta CDR3 regions from genomic DNA with bias-controlled V and J gene primers. Sequencing of rearranged TCRbeta segments was done at approximately 20X coverage. Concerning the study's data processing: Sequencing errors were corrected by clustering and CDR3s were annotated against IMGT to assign V, D and J genes. Downstream analyses used only productive TCRbeta rearrangements and left out out-of-frame or stop-codon sequences. To compute clonality, Shannon entropy was normalized by the log of the number of unique productive sequences and then subtracted from one. Fisher's exact test with Benjamini-Hochberg correction, using a cutoff of adjusted p below 0.01, was how clones that differed between time points or between blood and tumor were identified. TCRdb took this table from immuneACCESS and kept in-frame rearrangements with V and J called. Such tables lack part of the clones; where checked against another copy, unresolved V genes explain under half of the gap, and the rest is unexplained. That table is the source of V, J and clone size, and D and trimming were worked out from the DNA. Recorded for this sample are approximately 70,000 clones; roughly 91% of them occurred a single time. Jointly, the top ten make up 3.4% of the sample.

The investigation overall reported the following: Improved progression-free and overall survival was found to be associated with pretreatment peripheral blood TCR clonality below the median. At 3 weeks after the start of treatment, tumor-associated TCR clones in peripheral blood had expanded more in patients with durable benefit (n of about 20, p = 0.022). Small sample size (n ≈ 29) and many exploratory analyses mean the results are intended to be hypothesis-generating.

In regard to this clone: Its antigen specificity is not known. The record has no base qualities; no much larger clone is one base away.

The cysteine opens and the phenylalanine closes a CDR3 of 17 amino acids. Only the CDR3 part of the read is kept: 51 bases, read in frame from the first base. CDR1 and CDR2 were assigned from the germline V gene as SNHLY and FYNNEI. V is clipped by 6 bases and J by 2 bases, and the sequence between their germline boundaries is 17 bases long. The clonotype was recovered from a man aged 55 to 70 with urothelial cancer. The specimen comprised PBMCs, sampled around atezolizumab (anti-PD-L1) treatment. The chain is encoded by TRBV2 joined to TRBJ2-6; there is no confident call for the D gene. Here the CDR3 is given as CASSTSRSNPGANVLTF. Read as DNA, the sequence is TGTGCCAGCAGCACCTCCCGGAGTAACCCTGGGGCCAACGTCCTGACTTTC.